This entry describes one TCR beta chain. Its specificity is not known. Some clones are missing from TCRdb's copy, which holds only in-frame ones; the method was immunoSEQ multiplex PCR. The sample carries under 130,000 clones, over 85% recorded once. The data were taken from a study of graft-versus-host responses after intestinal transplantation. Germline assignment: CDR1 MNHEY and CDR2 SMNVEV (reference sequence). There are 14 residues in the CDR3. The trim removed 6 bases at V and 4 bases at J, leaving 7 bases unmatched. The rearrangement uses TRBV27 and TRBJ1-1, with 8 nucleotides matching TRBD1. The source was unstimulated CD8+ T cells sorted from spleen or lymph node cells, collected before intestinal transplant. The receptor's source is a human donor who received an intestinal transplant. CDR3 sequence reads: CASRPGGAGTEAFF. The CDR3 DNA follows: TGTGCCAGCAGGCCAGGGGGCGCAGGCACTGAAGCTTTCTTT.